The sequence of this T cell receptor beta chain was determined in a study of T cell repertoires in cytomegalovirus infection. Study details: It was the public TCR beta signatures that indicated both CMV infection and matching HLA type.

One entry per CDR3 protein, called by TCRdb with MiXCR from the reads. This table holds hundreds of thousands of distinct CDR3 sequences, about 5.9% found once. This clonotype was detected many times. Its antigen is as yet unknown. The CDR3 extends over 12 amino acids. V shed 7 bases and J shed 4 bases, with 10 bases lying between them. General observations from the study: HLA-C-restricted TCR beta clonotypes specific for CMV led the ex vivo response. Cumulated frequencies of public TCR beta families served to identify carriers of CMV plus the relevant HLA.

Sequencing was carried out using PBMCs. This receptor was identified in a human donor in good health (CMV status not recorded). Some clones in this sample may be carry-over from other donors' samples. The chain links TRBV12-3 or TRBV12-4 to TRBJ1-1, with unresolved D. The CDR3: CASTFRTTEAFF. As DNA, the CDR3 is TGTGCCAGCACTTTTAGAACCACTGAAGCTTTCTTT.